The rows below give T cell receptor beta chains drawn from one sample of a study of pediatric ulcerative colitis. TCRdb's table, derived via immunoSEQ multiplex PCR, lists solely in-frame clones and lacks some. The sample shows approximately 40,000 clones, roughly four fifths of them seen only once. Sequencing used gut tissue. Receptor source: a boy aged 5-17 years with severe ulcerative colitis. Each CDR3 is given with its conserved first and last residue. D genes are given only for firm matches. Rows may omit the clone size; those that give it use once, few, many or a size class.

V gene	D gene	J gene	clone size	CDR3 protein	CDR3 DNA
TRBV5-1	NA	TRBJ2-1	NA	CASSLYLGGSYNEQFF	TGCGCCAGCAGCTTATACCTCGGGGGCTCCTACAATGAGCAGTTCTTC
TRBV6-1	TRBD2	TRBJ2-3	once	CASSAFLSGGTQYF	TGTGCCAGCAGTGCCTTTTTGAGCGGGGGTACGCAGTATTTT
TRBV7-9	TRBD1	TRBJ2-7	NA	CASSPDRTSYEQYF	TGTGCCAGCAGCCCGGACAGGACCTCCTACGAGCAGTACTTC
TRBV19	NA	TRBJ1-1	NA	CASSPSGRSTEAFF	TGTGCCAGTAGTCCCTCAGGGAGGAGCACTGAAGCTTTCTTT
TRBV30	NA	TRBJ1-3	NA	CAWDLSGNTIYF	TGTGCCTGGGACCTCTCTGGAAACACCATATATTTT
TRBV2	TRBD1	TRBJ2-1	NA	CASTQTGTNEQFF	TGTGCCAGCACCCAGACAGGGACAAATGAGCAGTTCTTC
TRBV6-1	NA	TRBJ1-1	NA	CASRFTDYTEAFF	TGTGCCAGCAGATTTACGGACTACACTGAAGCTTTCTTT
TRBV19	NA	TRBJ1-1	NA	CASRGGSIHTEAFF	TGTGCCAGTAGGGGAGGGTCCATCCACACTGAAGCTTTCTTT
TRBV7-2	NA	TRBJ2-1	NA	CASSLAGGEQFF	TGTGCCAGCAGCTTAGCCGGTGGTGAGCAGTTCTTC
TRBV28	NA	TRBJ1-2	NA	CASSPESYGYTF	TGTGCCAGCAGTCCAGAGTCCTATGGCTACACCTTC
TRBV18	TRBD1	TRBJ1-2	NA	CASSPGQGDGYTF	TGTGCCAGCTCACCCGGACAGGGCGATGGCTACACCTTC
TRBV15	NA	TRBJ1-4	NA	CATSSNRMGGEKLFF	TGTGCCACCAGCAGCAACAGAATGGGAGGGGAAAAACTGTTTTTT
TRBV9	TRBD2	TRBJ2-5	NA	CASSVGSGGDLETQYF	TGTGCCAGCAGCGTAGGAAGCGGGGGGGACCTAGAGACCCAGTACTTC
TRBV2	NA	TRBJ1-5	NA	CASFLGGNQPQHF	TGTGCCAGCTTTTTGGGGGGCAATCAGCCCCAGCATTTT
TRBV7-9	TRBD1	TRBJ1-5	NA	CASSHTGGGQPQHF	TGTGCCAGCAGCCACACAGGGGGCGGTCAGCCCCAGCATTTT
TRBV28	TRBD2	TRBJ2-1	NA	CASSLTERGVNNEQFF	TGTGCCAGCAGTTTAACCGAGCGGGGGGTAAACAATGAGCAGTTCTTC
TRBV4-1	TRBD1	TRBJ1-6	NA	CASSQATGVTYNSPLHF	TGCGCCAGCAGCCAAGCCACAGGGGTGACCTATAATTCACCCCTCCACTTT
TRBV18	NA	TRBJ1-2	NA	CASSPLTELYGYTF	TGTGCCAGCTCACCACTGACAGAACTTTATGGCTACACCTTC
TRBV5-6	TRBD2	TRBJ2-3	NA	CASSYRLAGLTDTQYF	TGTGCCAGCAGCTACCGACTAGCGGGGCTCACAGATACGCAGTATTTT
TRBV5-1	NA	TRBJ2-3	NA	CASSLAGKGTDTQYF	TGCGCCAGCAGCTTGGCGGGGAAAGGCACAGATACGCAGTATTTT
TRBV9	NA	TRBJ2-3	NA	CASSVDLVGDTQYF	TGTGCCAGCAGCGTAGACCTGGTTGGAGATACGCAGTATTTT
TRBV9	NA	TRBJ2-1	NA	CASSVESYNEQFF	TGTGCCAGCAGCGTAGAATCCTACAATGAGCAGTTCTTC
TRBV28	NA	TRBJ1-4	NA	CASSFSGALSEKLFF	TGTGCCAGCAGTTTTAGCGGGGCGCTGAGTGAAAAACTGTTTTTT
TRBV19	NA	TRBJ1-3	NA	CASSTTGGNTIYF	TGTGCCAGTAGTACGACAGGTGGAAACACCATATATTTT
TRBV5-8	NA	TRBJ2-5	NA	CASSLGEGIGQETQYF	TGTGCCAGCAGCCTCGGCGAAGGGATCGGGCAAGAGACCCAGTACTTC
TRBV5-7	NA	TRBJ2-3	NA	CASSYQIGTDTQYF	TGTGCCAGCAGCTATCAAATAGGCACAGATACGCAGTATTTT
TRBV6-5	NA	TRBJ2-3	few	CASSYGDSGDTQYF	TGTGCCAGCAGTTACGGTGACTCGGGAGATACGCAGTATTTT
TRBV10-3	TRBD1	TRBJ2-7	NA	CAISESGTGAKQYF	TGTGCCATCAGTGAGTCCGGGACAGGCGCCAAGCAGTACTTC
TRBV21-1	NA	TRBJ1-6	NA	CASTEGQFPSPLHF	TGTGCCAGCACCGAGGGACAGTTCCCTTCACCCCTCCACTTT
TRBV19	NA	TRBJ1-5	few	CASSIGGGQPQHF	TGTGCCAGTAGTATCGGGGGAGGTCAGCCCCAGCATTTT
TRBV5-1	NA	TRBJ1-3	NA	CASSSLQASGNTIYF	TGCGCCAGCAGCTCCCTACAGGCCTCTGGAAACACCATATATTTT
TRBV2	NA	TRBJ2-7	NA	CASSFSTVSEQYF	TGTGCCAGCAGTTTTTCGACGGTGAGCGAGCAGTACTTC
TRBV7-2	TRBD1	TRBJ1-3	NA	CASSLYTGGSGNTIYF	TGTGCCAGCAGCTTATATACAGGGGGGTCAGGAAACACCATATATTTT
TRBV2	NA	TRBJ2-2	NA	CASSVSDLNTGELFF	TGTGCCAGCAGTGTTAGTGATTTGAACACCGGGGAGCTGTTTTTT
TRBV4-1	TRBD1	TRBJ2-5	few	CASSPPTGTGARQTQYF	TGCGCCAGCAGCCCGCCGACCGGGACAGGGGCGCGGCAGACCCAGTACTTC
TRBV10-3	NA	TRBJ1-6	NA	CAISVGLSNSPLHF	TGTGCCATCAGTGTAGGACTGTCTAATTCACCCCTCCACTTT
TRBV27	NA	TRBJ1-5	NA	CASSLAASNQPQHF	TGTGCCAGCAGTTTGGCAGCCTCCAATCAGCCCCAGCATTTT
TRBV11-2	NA	TRBJ1-6	NA	CASSPDHTTYSPLHF	TGTGCCAGCAGCCCAGACCACACGACCTATTCACCCCTCCACTTT
TRBV20-1	NA	TRBJ2-5	NA	CSAGSQETQYF	TGCAGTGCTGGGTCTCAAGAGACCCAGTACTTC
TRBV18	NA	TRBJ1-5	few	CASSPGQGSIKPQHF	TGTGCCAGCTCACCAGGCCAGGGCAGTATCAAGCCCCAGCATTTT
TRBV4-1	NA	TRBJ2-1	NA	CASSFQGGYEQFF	TGCGCCAGCAGCTTTCAGGGGGGGTATGAGCAGTTCTTC
TRBV5-1	TRBD1	TRBJ1-2	NA	CASSRTTGEYYGYTF	TGCGCCAGCAGCCGAACGACAGGGGAGTACTATGGCTACACCTTC
TRBV29-1	TRBD1	TRBJ2-3	NA	CSLGQEGVTQYF	TGCAGCTTGGGACAGGAGGGGGTTACGCAGTATTTT
TRBV14	NA	TRBJ1-1	NA	CASSHLQQGTAFF	TGTGCCAGCAGCCACCTTCAACAGGGCACAGCTTTCTTT
TRBV4-2	TRBD1	TRBJ1-2	NA	CASSQQGQADGYTF	TGTGCCAGCAGCCAACAGGGACAGGCCGATGGCTACACCTTC
TRBV2	NA	TRBJ2-2	NA	CASSEGSVGGAGELFF	TGTGCCAGCAGTGAAGGGTCGGTAGGGGGGGCCGGGGAGCTGTTTTTT
TRBV30	NA	TRBJ1-2	NA	CAWTPPGERGYTF	TGTGCCTGGACCCCTCCGGGCGAGCGTGGCTACACCTTC
TRBV7-9	NA	TRBJ1-3	NA	CASSRGGSSGNTIYF	TGTGCCAGCAGCCGAGGCGGAAGCTCTGGAAACACCATATATTTT
TRBV5-1	NA	TRBJ2-7	NA	CASSGFRAGAYEQYF	TGCGCCAGCAGCGGATTCCGGGCGGGGGCTTACGAGCAGTACTTC
TRBV7-3	NA	TRBJ2-2	once	CASSLRQGGNTGELFF	TGTGCCAGCAGCTTACGTCAGGGAGGGAACACCGGGGAGCTGTTTTTT
TRBV29-1	TRBD1	TRBJ1-2	NA	CSVETGTHGYTF	TGCAGCGTAGAGACAGGGACCCATGGCTACACCTTC
TRBV6-1	NA	TRBJ1-2	few	CASTYGRGGYTF	TGTGCCAGCACATATGGTCGGGGTGGCTACACCTTC
TRBV28	NA	TRBJ2-7	once	CASSRAGWDEQYF	TGTGCCAGCAGTCGCGCCGGTTGGGACGAGCAGTACTTC
TRBV5-1	NA	TRBJ1-3	NA	CASSYQPGVSGNTIYF	TGCGCCAGCAGCTATCAGCCCGGAGTCTCTGGAAACACCATATATTTT
TRBV28	NA	TRBJ1-3	few	CASSFGSTGRNTIYF	TGTGCCAGCAGTTTCGGTTCTACTGGGAGAAACACCATATATTTT
TRBV29-1	TRBD1	TRBJ2-1	NA	CSVEVGDRVTGTHEQFF	TGCAGCGTTGAAGTCGGGGACAGGGTGACGGGGACACATGAGCAGTTCTTC